This TCR beta chain was recorded in a study of shared clonotypes between healthy human individuals. Using immunoSEQ multiplex PCR, the repertoire was profiled, and TCRdb retains in-frame clones only, with some absent. The sample lists 950,000 to 1,100,000 clones, roughly 74% occurring once. This clonotype was sampled from a man aged 18-30 years in good health. Some clones in this sample may be carry-over from other donors' samples. Sequenced sample: memory CD4+ T cells from PBMCs. Documented subset: CD45RA-negative fraction.

The CDR3 here is CASSPGGDYGYTF. The DNA of the CDR3 is TGCGCCAGCAGTCCAGGGGGGGACTATGGCTACACCTTC. The V gene is TRBV10-1, the J gene TRBJ1-2, with 7 bases fitting TRBD1. J lost 3 bases, V lost 5 bases, and 3 bases had no gene match. This CDR3 has 13 amino acids. Germline V lookup: CDR1 WNHNN, CDR2 SYGVQD (reference sequence).